Included here is one T cell receptor (beta chain) sequence, with context. The target antigen is unknown. A CD45RA+ naive subset and a CD45RA-negative memory subset were split from CD4+ cells. Sequencing was performed with immunoSEQ multiplex PCR; in TCRdb, only in-frame clones are kept and a portion is missing. Among some 2,000,000 clones, roughly 94% were seen once, and the ten largest hold 0.1% to 0.15%. The data originate from a study of shared clonotypes between healthy human individuals. At the level of the study: The donors, two women and three men, were aged 18 to 49. Findings of the study overall: The four-donor shared clonotypes exceeded non-shared clonotypes in generation probability, with non-shared ones scoring lower. Among donors, sharing of clonotypes was expected to be affected by sequencing depth.

The sequence came from a man younger than 30 in good health. Sequencing was performed on naive CD4+ T cells sorted from blood. Subset specified: CD45RA+ positively selected.

CDR3 sequence reads: CASSSGPSATNEKLFF. The CDR3 nucleotides read TGTGCCAGCAGTTCGGGGCCGTCAGCTACTAATGAAAAACTGTTTTTT. The chain couples TRBV25-1 to TRBJ1-4; the D gene is possibly TRBD1 (5 bases). From germline, CDR1 is MGHDK and CDR2 SYGVNS. CDR3 size: 16 residues. The V gene lost 5 bases and the J gene lost 2 bases, with 15 bases spanning the gap.